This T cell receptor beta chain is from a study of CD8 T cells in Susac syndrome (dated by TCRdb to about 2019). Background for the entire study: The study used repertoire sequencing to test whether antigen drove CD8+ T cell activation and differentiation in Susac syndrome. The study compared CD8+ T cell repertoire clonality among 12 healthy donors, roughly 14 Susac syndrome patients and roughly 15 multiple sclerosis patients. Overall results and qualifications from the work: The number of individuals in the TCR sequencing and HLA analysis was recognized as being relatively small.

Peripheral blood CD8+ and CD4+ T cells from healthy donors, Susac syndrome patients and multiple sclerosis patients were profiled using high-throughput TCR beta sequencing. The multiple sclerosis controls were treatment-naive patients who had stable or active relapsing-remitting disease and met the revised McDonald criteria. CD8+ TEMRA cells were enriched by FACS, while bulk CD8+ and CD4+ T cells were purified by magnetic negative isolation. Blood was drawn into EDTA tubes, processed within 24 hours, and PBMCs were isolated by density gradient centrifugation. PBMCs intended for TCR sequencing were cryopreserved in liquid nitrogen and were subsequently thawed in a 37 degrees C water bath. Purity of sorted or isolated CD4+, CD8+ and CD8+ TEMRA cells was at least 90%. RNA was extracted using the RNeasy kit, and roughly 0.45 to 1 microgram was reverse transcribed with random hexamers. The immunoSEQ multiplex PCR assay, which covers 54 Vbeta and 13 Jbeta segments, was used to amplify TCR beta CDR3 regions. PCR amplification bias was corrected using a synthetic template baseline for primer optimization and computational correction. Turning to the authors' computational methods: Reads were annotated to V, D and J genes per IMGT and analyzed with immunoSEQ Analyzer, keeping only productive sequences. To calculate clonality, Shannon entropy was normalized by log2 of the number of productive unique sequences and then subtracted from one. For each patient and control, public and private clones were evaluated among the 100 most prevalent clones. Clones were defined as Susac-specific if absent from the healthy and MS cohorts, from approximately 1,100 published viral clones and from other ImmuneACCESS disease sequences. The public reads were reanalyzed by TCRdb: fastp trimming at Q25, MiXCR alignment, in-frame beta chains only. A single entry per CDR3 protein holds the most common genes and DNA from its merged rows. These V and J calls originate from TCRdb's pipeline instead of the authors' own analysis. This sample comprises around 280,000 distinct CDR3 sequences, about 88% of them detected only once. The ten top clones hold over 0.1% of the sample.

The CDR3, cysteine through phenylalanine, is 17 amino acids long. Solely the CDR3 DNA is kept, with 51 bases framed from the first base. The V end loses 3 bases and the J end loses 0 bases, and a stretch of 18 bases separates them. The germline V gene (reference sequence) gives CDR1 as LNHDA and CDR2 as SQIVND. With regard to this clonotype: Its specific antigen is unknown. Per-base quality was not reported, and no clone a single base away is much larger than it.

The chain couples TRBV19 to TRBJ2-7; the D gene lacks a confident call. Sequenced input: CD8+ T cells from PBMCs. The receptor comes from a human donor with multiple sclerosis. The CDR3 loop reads CASSMFFEVHSSYEQYF. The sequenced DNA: TGTGCCAGTAGTATGTTTTTCGAAGTCCACAGCTCCTACGAGCAGTACTTC.